The sequence of this T cell receptor beta chain was determined in a study of blood T cell repertoires in COVID-19. In the study overall: PBMCs, B-cell-depleted T cells, or T cells provided the cDNA or gDNA that made up the material.

Per the study methods: Amplification of reference gene primers was used by the study to estimate nucleated cell counts. Sequencing used immunoSEQ multiplex PCR; TCRdb keeps in-frame clones, though not all of them. V and J calls and clone size come straight from that table; D and trimming were deduced from the DNA. The sample yields approximately 230,000 clones, approximately 82% seen once. All recovered Cohort 3 donors got two negative PCRs, got clearance, or saw symptom resolution. With 0 bases clipped from V and 6 bases from J, the junction kept 13 bases outside the gene matches. From germline, CDR1 is SGHNT and CDR2 YENEEA. The CDR3 is 18 amino acids.

The rearrangement joins TRBV11-3 to TRBJ2-1; 8 nucleotides align to TRBD2. The sequencing sample was made of PBMCs or T cells enriched from blood (not recorded which). The TCR was taken from a man aged 35 to 55 who had recovered from COVID-19. CDR3 in amino acids: CASSLDPPQRESVNEQFF. The DNA for the CDR3 is TGTGCCAGCAGCTTAGATCCCCCCCAGCGGGAGAGCGTCAATGAGCAGTTCTTC.